What follows is one T cell receptor (beta chain) and its context. The antigen remains unidentified. Per germline, CDR1 SGHTA and CDR2 FQGNSA. Trimming stripped 1 base from V and 2 bases from J, with 3 bases between. The CDR3 sequence is 14 residues long. This sample stems from a study of T cell responses to AZD1222 COVID-19 vaccine. Study-wide findings and caveats: No day 14 peak samples; only post-peak repertoires were characterized. Nearly half of the spike-specific TCRs reportedly recognize variant regions that carry no mutations. Clonal diversity was possibly underestimated; the donors were predominantly white British and more often female.

Assay: immunoSEQ multiplex PCR; the TCRdb copy retains only in-frame clones and omits some. Of 130,000 to 150,000 clones listed, around 88% are singletons. The TCR sequence derives from an adult in good health. V gene TRBV7-2 combines with J gene TRBJ2-6; unclear D gene. The specimen comprised peripheral blood, sampled on day 0 of AZD1222 vaccination. DNA of the CDR3: TGTGCCAGCAGCTTAGATCCTGGGGCCAACGTCCTGACTTTC. Amino acid sequence: CASSLDPGANVLTF.